This entry lists 14 T cell receptor beta chains sequenced from one sample in a study of cytomegalovirus exposure and HLA in healthy donors. Primers for the PCR totalled 60 Vbeta and 13 Jbeta. TCRdb keeps only in-frame clones here, not all; method: immunoSEQ multiplex PCR. The repertoire consists of approximately 100,000 clones, with around 80% occurring once and the leading ten covering 3.5% to 4%. The sequenced sample consisted of PBMCs. These receptor sequences come from a man in his fifties or sixties in good health and CMV-seronegative.

This clone appeared a few times. The chain couples TRBV11-1 to TRBJ2-7, with a possible D match to TRBD1 (7 bases). Trimming pared 3 bases from V and 6 bases from J, leaving 9 bases between. CDR3 length: 12 residues. Looked up from germline, CDR1 is SGHAT and CDR2 is FQDESV (reference sequence). The CDR3 DNA sequence: TGTGCCAGCAGCTTCCAGGGGGGCGAGCAGTACTTC. Protein sequence: CASSFQGGEQYF.

V is TRBV28 and J is TRBJ1-2; 7 positions match TRBD1. The germline V gene has CDR1 MDHEN and CDR2 SYDVKM. There are 14 residues in the CDR3. V shed 5 bases, J shed 6 bases, and the junction held 9 bases outside the gene matches. The DNA for the CDR3 is TGTGCCAGCAGTGCCGTCCGGACAGGAAATGGCTACACCTTC. Its protein product is CASSAVRTGNGYTF.

This chain uses TRBV29-1 with TRBJ2-3; the D gene is possibly TRBD2 (7 bases). The CDR3 contains 18 residues. Trimming cost V 0 bases and J 2 bases, with 21 bases left between them. Germline V gene sequence: CDR1 SQVTM, CDR2 ANQGSEA. The CDR3 region has the DNA TGCAGCGTTGAAGACCCCGAAGATGCGGGGGCCACCACAGATACGCAGTATTTT. Protein sequence: CSVEDPEDAGATTDTQYF.

The CDR3 here is CASSQATTGDLTNEKLFF. The CDR3 nucleotides are TGCGCCAGCAGCCAAGCGACTACAGGGGATTTAACTAATGAAAAACTGTTTTTT. The chain uses TRBV4-3 and TRBJ1-4, with TRBD1 matching over 7 bases. The length of the CDR3 is 18 residues. Trimming at V came to 1 base and at J to 1 base, leaving 9 bases not matched to a gene. CDR1 and CDR2 from the germline V gene are LGHNA and YSLEER.

This clone was seen only once. CDR3 amino acids: CASIHRKRPNTEAFF. CDR3 in DNA: TGTGCCAGCATACACAGGAAACGACCGAACACTGAAGCTTTCTTT. The chain couples TRBV28 to TRBJ1-1; maybe TRBD1 (5 bases). V was pared by 7 bases and J by 1 base, with 16 bases between. This CDR3 comprises 15 residues. CDR1 is MDHEN, CDR2 SYDVKM, per germline.

The chain carries TRBV9 and TRBJ1-4; D gene uncertain. V lost 3 bases to trimming and J lost 7 bases, with 13 bases between them. Germline V gene lookup returns CDR1 SGDLS and CDR2 YYNGEE. The CDR3 runs 14 residues. The CDR3 DNA follows: TGTGCCAGCAGCGACGGAGGTAACGGTGAAAAACTGTTTTTT. Amino acids: CASSDGGNGEKLFF.

A remark on this clone: Mismatch with germline at one junction end may stem from a read error. The chain recombines TRBV29-1 with TRBJ2-5, with 9 bases that match TRBD1. Germline V gene data show CDR1 as SQVTM and CDR2 as ANQGSEA. The CDR3 spans 13 residues. CDR3 DNA sequence: TGCAGTGTTGACAGGGGGAACCAAGAGACCCAGTACTTC. Translating gives CSVDRGNQETQYF.

The V gene is TRBV11-2, the J gene TRBJ2-3; a weak D match, TRBD2 (5 bases). Germline V gives CDR1 SGHAT, CDR2 FQNNGV. The CDR3 spans 14 residues. V was clipped by 0 bases and J by 7 bases, with 11 bases between them. The CDR3 DNA reads as TGTGCCAGCAGCTTAGATAGGACTCCCAATACGCAGTATTTT. It translates to CASSLDRTPNTQYF.

Only a few counts were recorded for this clone. The chain combines TRBV29-1 with TRBJ1-3, with 7 positions matching TRBD1. Germline V gives CDR1 SQVTM, CDR2 ANQGSEA. The CDR3 spans 12 residues. Unmatched junction bases numbered 3, after V lost 6 bases and J lost 4 bases. The CDR3 nucleotides are TGCAGCGTGACAGGGTCAGGAAACACCATATATTTT. The encoded protein is CSVTGSGNTIYF. Based on the CDR3 plus reference TRBV29-1 and TRBJ1-3, the full variable domain is SAVISQKPSRDICQRGTSLTIQCQVDSQVTMMFWYRQQPGQSLTLIATANQGSEATYESGFVIDKFPISRPNLTFSTLTVSNMSPEDSSIYLCSVTGSGNTIYFGEGSWLTVV.

This chain joins TRBV27 and TRBJ2-1; 11 bases match TRBD2. CDR3 length: 15 residues. V dropped 6 bases and J dropped 6; count of bases not matched to a gene: 7. The V gene's germline CDR1 is MNHEY and CDR2 SMNVEV (reference sequence). The CDR3: CASSPMLAGGNEQFF. The CDR3 DNA is TGTGCCAGCAGCCCTATGCTAGCGGGAGGCAATGAGCAGTTCTTC.

The chain employs TRBV9 and TRBJ1-1; weak D call: TRBD1 (6 bases). The CDR3 sequence is 14 residues long. V was cut by 3 bases and J by 5 bases, with 14 bases left in between. Germline V gene lookup returns CDR1 SGDLS and CDR2 YYNGEE. CDR3 in amino acids: CASSGGRGLTEAFF. For the CDR3, the DNA is TGTGCCAGCAGCGGAGGCAGGGGTTTAACTGAAGCTTTCTTT. The whole variable domain, filled in from reference TRBV9 and TRBJ1-1, reads DSGVTQTPKHLITATGQRVTLRCSPRSGDLSVYWYQQSLDQGLQFLIQYYNGEERAKGNILERFSAQQFPDLHSELNLSSLELGDSALYFCASSGGRGLTEAFFGQGTRLTVV.

The chain carries TRBV4-3 and TRBJ2-5, with TRBD1 matching over 7 bases. V shed 4 bases, J shed 4 bases, and the junction held 3 bases outside the gene matches. The CDR3 has 13 amino acids. From germline, CDR1 is LGHNA and CDR2 YSLEER. The CDR3 nucleotides read TGCGCCAGCAGCCCGACAGGGCTAGAGACCCAGTACTTC. The encoded protein is CASSPTGLETQYF.

This chain uses TRBV6-6 with TRBJ1-3, with 12 positions matching TRBD1. V dropped 0 bases and J dropped 7; count of bases not matched to a gene: 1. The CDR3 runs 15 residues. Germline CDR1 MNHNY, CDR2 SVGAGI (reference sequence). The chain's CDR3 is CASSYSGTGGNTIYF. In nucleotides, the CDR3 is TGTGCCAGCAGTTACTCCGGGACAGGGGGCAACACCATATATTTT.

This clone has just a few counts. This chain links TRBV27 with TRBJ2-1; perhaps TRBD1 as D (5 bases). The CDR3 runs 12 residues. V gave up 3 bases and J gave up 5 bases, with 5 bases separating them. Germline V gives CDR1 MNHEY, CDR2 SMNVEV (reference sequence). The chain's CDR3 is CASSFRDNEQFF. The CDR3, as DNA: TGTGCCAGCAGTTTCAGGGACAATGAGCAGTTCTTC.